A selection of T cell receptor beta chains follows, all from one sample in a study of blood T cell repertoires in COVID-19. Repertoires were generated with immunoSEQ multiplex PCR, while TCRdb's copy carries only in-frame clones and drops some. The sample holds hundreds of thousands of clones, roughly 86% seen once. Sequencing used peripheral blood. All receptors come from a woman between 50 and 59 years old who had recovered from COVID-19. The CDR3 runs from the conserved cysteine through the conserved F or W. D genes are given only for firm matches. The size field is filled for only some rows; it gives once, few, many or a size class.

size: NA
D: TRBD1
V: TRBV7-6
J: TRBJ2-2
DNA: TGTGCCAGCAGCCCCGAGCTGACAGGGGCGAACACCGGGGAGCTGTTTTTT
CDR3: CASSPELTGANTGELFF

size: NA
D: TRBD2
V: TRBV12-5
J: TRBJ2-3
DNA: TGTGCTAGTGGTACCGTTCAGCGGGAGGGCTACACAGATACGCAGTATTTT
CDR3: CASGTVQREGYTDTQYF

size: NA
D: TRBD2
V: TRBV19
J: TRBJ2-1
DNA: TGTGCCAGCACAAGAACTAGCGGGAGAACCTACAATGAGCAGTTCTTC
CDR3: CASTRTSGRTYNEQFF

size: NA
D: NA
V: TRBV29-1
J: TRBJ1-1
DNA: TGCAGCGTTCCCGAAACAGGGAACACTGAAGCTTTCTTT
CDR3: CSVPETGNTEAFF

size: NA
D: TRBD1
V: TRBV27
J: TRBJ2-7
DNA: TGTGCCAGCAGTTTCCATACAGGGGGCGAGCAGTACTTC
CDR3: CASSFHTGGEQYF

size: NA
D: NA
V: TRBV7-9
J: TRBJ2-5
DNA: TGTGCCAGCAGCCTCCCCTTGCGGGACCAAGAGACCCAGTACTTC
CDR3: CASSLPLRDQETQYF

size: NA
D: NA
V: TRBV7-3
J: TRBJ2-3
DNA: TGTGCCAGCAGGGAGGCAGACACAGATACGCAGTATTTT
CDR3: CASREADTDTQYF

size: few
D: NA
V: TRBV4-1
J: TRBJ2-1
DNA: TGCGCCAGCAGCCAAACCGTCCCCCGACGGGTAGGCAATGAGCAGTTCTTC
CDR3: CASSQTVPRRVGNEQFF

size: NA
D: NA
V: TRBV15
J: TRBJ1-1
DNA: TGTGCCACCAGCAGAGATGGGGACATATCCACTGAAGCTTTCTTT
CDR3: CATSRDGDISTEAFF

size: NA
D: NA
V: TRBV2
J: TRBJ1-1
DNA: TGTGCCAGCAGTGGACGTACAGCTGCAGCTTTCTTT
CDR3: CASSGRTAAAFF

size: NA
D: TRBD1
V: TRBV7-9
J: TRBJ1-4
DNA: TGTGCCAGCAGCTTAGGGGGGACAGGGAATGAAAAACTGTTTTTT
CDR3: CASSLGGTGNEKLFF

size: NA
D: TRBD1
V: TRBV10-3
J: TRBJ2-6
DNA: TGTGCCATCAGTGGTAGACAGGGCCCCGGGGCCAACGTCCTGACTTTC
CDR3: CAISGRQGPGANVLTF

size: few
D: TRBD1
V: TRBV7-6
J: TRBJ1-5
DNA: TGTGCCAGCAGCCGATGGACAGGGGGCTTTCAGCCCCAGCATTTT
CDR3: CASSRWTGGFQPQHF

size: NA
D: NA
V: TRBV6-5
J: TRBJ2-7
DNA: TGTGCCAGTCGAGGCGGAAATCAGGGCTCCTACGAGCAGTACTTC
CDR3: CASRGGNQGSYEQYF

size: NA
D: TRBD1
V: TRBV9
J: TRBJ2-1
DNA: TGTGCCAGCAGCGCGACAGGGACCTACAATGAGCAGTTCTTC
CDR3: CASSATGTYNEQFF

size: NA
D: TRBD1
V: TRBV9
J: TRBJ2-3
DNA: TGTGCCAGCAGCGCAAGACAGGGTAGCACAGATACGCAGTATTTT
CDR3: CASSARQGSTDTQYF

size: NA
D: NA
V: TRBV9
J: TRBJ2-1
DNA: TGTGCCAGCAGCGTAGTGAGAATTGAGCAGTTCTTC
CDR3: CASSVVRIEQFF

size: NA
D: NA
V: TRBV6-2/TRBV6-3
J: TRBJ2-7
DNA: TGTGCCAGCAGTCGCTCCTACGAGCAGTACTTC
CDR3: CASSRSYEQYF

size: NA
D: TRBD1
V: TRBV15
J: TRBJ2-7
DNA: TGTGCCACCAGCAGAGATGGGACAGGGGTAACTGGGTACGAGCAGTACTTC
CDR3: CATSRDGTGVTGYEQYF

size: NA
D: TRBD1
V: TRBV3-1/TRBV3-2
J: TRBJ1-5
DNA: TGTGCCAGCAGCCAAGATAACCGGGACAGGGAGGTTCAGCCCCAGCATTTT
CDR3: CASSQDNRDREVQPQHF

size: NA
D: TRBD1
V: TRBV30
J: TRBJ1-4
DNA: TGTGCCTGGGCTACTGACAGGGATGAAAAACTGTTTTTT
CDR3: CAWATDRDEKLFF

size: once
D: TRBD1
V: TRBV28
J: TRBJ1-5
DNA: TGTGCCAGCAGTTCAAGGACAGGGGGAGATAGCAATCAGCCCCAGCATTTT
CDR3: CASSSRTGGDSNQPQHF